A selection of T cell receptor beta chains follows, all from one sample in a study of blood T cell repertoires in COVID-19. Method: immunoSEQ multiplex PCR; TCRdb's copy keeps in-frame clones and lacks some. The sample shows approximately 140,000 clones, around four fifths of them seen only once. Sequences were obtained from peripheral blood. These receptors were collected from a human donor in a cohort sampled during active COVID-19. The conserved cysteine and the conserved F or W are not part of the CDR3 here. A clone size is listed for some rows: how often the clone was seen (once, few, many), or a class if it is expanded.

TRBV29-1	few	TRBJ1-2	SVVVGQGGYT
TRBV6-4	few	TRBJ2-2	ASSEAQGAGELF
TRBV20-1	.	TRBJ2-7	SASNRGQTYEQY
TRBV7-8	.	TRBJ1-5	ASSNRQGTQPQH
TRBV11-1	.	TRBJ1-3	ASSLGVSSGNTIY
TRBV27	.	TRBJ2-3	ASSAYSGDTQY
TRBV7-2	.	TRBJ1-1	ASSLFAMNTEAF
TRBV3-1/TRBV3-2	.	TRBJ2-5	ASSHPSGLQETQY
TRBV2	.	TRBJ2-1	ASSDRTYYNEQF
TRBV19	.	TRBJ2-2	ASSIVGSGTGELF
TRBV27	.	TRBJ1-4	ASRKDRVDGGKLF
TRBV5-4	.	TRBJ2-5	ASRSGLKETQY
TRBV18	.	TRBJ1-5	ASSGFGQGYQPQH
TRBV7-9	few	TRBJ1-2	ASSPLSLGGYGYT
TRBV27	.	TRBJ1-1	ASSPGQVGDTEAF
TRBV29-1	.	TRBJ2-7	SVVSDRGWEQY
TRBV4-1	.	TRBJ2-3	ASSKDGAGGPTDTQY
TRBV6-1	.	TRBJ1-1	ASSEASLNTEAF
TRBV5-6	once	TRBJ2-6	ASSLSYGANVLT
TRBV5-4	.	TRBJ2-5	ASSLNSGGTETQY
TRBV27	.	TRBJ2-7	ASSSTGTYEQY
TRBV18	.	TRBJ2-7	ASSPRTAAESYEQY
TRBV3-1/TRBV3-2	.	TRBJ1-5	ASSQDHPGAQH
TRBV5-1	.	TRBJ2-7	ASSLYSRESSYEQY
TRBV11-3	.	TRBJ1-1	ASSLDLTGTEAF
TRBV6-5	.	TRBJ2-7	AGGLAEDYEQY
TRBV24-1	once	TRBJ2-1	ATSEGDHEQF
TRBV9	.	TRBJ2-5	ASSVEGAGGISYQETQY
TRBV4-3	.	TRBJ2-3	ASSQHYAGGADTQY
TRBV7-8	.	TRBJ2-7	ASSYPQGFRSYEQY
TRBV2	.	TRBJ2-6	ASSTGTIDVLT
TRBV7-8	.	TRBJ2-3	ASSLDRGTDTQY
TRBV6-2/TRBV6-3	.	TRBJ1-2	ASTPGDRPANYGYT
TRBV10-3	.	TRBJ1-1	AISSGQPREAF
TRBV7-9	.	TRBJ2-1	ASSGSGGAREQF
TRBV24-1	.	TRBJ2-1	ATSDLGQGVLGEQF
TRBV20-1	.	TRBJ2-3	SARGLDTQY
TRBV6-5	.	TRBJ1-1	ASSHGTEVPEAF
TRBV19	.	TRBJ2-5	ASRGLAGGQETQY
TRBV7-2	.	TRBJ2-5	ASSLAWGQTQY
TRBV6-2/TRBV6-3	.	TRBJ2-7	ASSYFGQDYEQY
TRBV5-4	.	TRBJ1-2	ASSSYRADYGYT
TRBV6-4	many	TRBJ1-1	ASSDSRDGHTEAF
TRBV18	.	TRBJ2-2	ASRGGAGELF
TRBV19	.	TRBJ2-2	ASSIKGLAGNTGELF
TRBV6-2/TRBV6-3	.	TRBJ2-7	ASSWDFSYEQY
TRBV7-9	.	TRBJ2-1	ASSYPGQRNNEQF
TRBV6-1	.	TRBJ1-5	ASSEAQRGTNQPQH
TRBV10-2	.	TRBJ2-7	ASGDTSYEQY
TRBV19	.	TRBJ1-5	ASSLDRAGDQPQH
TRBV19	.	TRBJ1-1	ASNNLPTGTTEAF
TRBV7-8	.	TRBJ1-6	ASSLGTGANSPLH
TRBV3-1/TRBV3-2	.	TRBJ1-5	ASSDSEARYSNQPQH
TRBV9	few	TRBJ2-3	ASSAPGLAGGTYTQY
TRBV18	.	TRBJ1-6	ASSPTGGRESLH
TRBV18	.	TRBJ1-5	ANSPTTTTGSNQPQH
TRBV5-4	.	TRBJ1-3	ASSSPGQNTIY
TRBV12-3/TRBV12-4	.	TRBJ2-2	ASRTEGGELF